A selection of T cell receptor beta chains follows, all from one sample in a study of beta chain features in type 1 diabetes. Sequencing was performed with immunoSEQ multiplex PCR; in TCRdb, only in-frame clones are kept and a portion is missing. The table includes 95,000 to 150,000 clones, 16% detected once. Sequenced sample: central memory CD4+ T cells from blood. These receptor sequences come from a man in his thirties or forties with type 1 diabetes. Both conserved end residues are part of each CDR3. Each record gives: J gene, V gene, D gene, clone size, CDR3 protein, CDR3 DNA. The D gene is left open where the match is weak. The size entry is marked missing in some rows and otherwise reads once, few, many or a size class.

TRBJ2-5	TRBV19	TRBD1	NA	CASRMQGEETQYF	TGTGCCAGTAGGATGCAGGGGGAAGAGACCCAGTACTTC
TRBJ2-3	TRBV7-9	NA	few	CASSTPIRADTQYF	TGTGCCAGCAGCACACCTATTCGGGCAGATACGCAGTATTTT
TRBJ1-1	TRBV11-3	NA	NA	CASGTANTEAFF	TGTGCCAGCGGTACAGCGAACACTGAAGCTTTCTTT
TRBJ2-2	TRBV25-1	TRBD1	once	CASSRTGDTGELFF	TGTGCCAGCAGTCGGACAGGGGACACCGGGGAGCTGTTTTTT
TRBJ2-7	TRBV7-9	NA	many	CASSSQRLTSYEQYF	TGTGCCAGCAGCTCGCAGAGGCTTACCTCCTACGAGCAGTACTTC
TRBJ2-5	TRBV11-1	NA	few	CASSLVYGGQETQYF	TGTGCCAGCAGCTTGGTATACGGGGGACAAGAGACCCAGTACTTC
TRBJ2-3	TRBV10-3	TRBD2	few	CAISGASGGRTDTQYF	TGTGCCATCAGTGGGGCTAGCGGGGGAAGGACAGATACGCAGTATTTT
TRBJ1-1	TRBV11-2	TRBD1	many	CASSSVDPGQGDTEAFF	TGTGCCAGCAGTTCCGTTGATCCGGGACAGGGCGACACTGAAGCTTTCTTT
TRBJ2-1	TRBV18	TRBD2	NA	CASSPGTRDNEQFF	TGTGCCAGCTCACCCGGGACTAGAGACAATGAGCAGTTCTTC
TRBJ2-3	TRBV29-1	TRBD2	NA	CSVDGLAGGSRKDTDTQYF	TGCAGCGTTGATGGACTAGCGGGGGGGTCCCGAAAAGACACAGATACGCAGTATTTT
TRBJ2-5	TRBV6-5	TRBD2	few	CASSRTSGGGETQYF	TGTGCCAGCAGCAGGACTAGCGGCGGAGGAGAGACCCAGTACTTC
TRBJ2-2	TRBV4-3	NA	NA	CASSPSNTGELFF	TGCGCCAGCAGCCCGAGCAACACCGGGGAGCTGTTTTTT
TRBJ2-7	TRBV2	NA	few	CASTYKPGALYEQYF	TGTGCCAGCACTTACAAACCCGGGGCTCTCTACGAGCAGTACTTC
TRBJ2-7	TRBV9	NA	NA	CARSISYEQYF	TGTGCCAGGTCTATTTCCTACGAGCAGTACTTC
TRBJ2-1	TRBV27	TRBD1	NA	CASSPNAGTADFNEQFF	TGTGCCAGCAGTCCGAACGCCGGGACAGCAGATTTCAATGAGCAGTTCTTC
TRBJ2-7	TRBV7-8	NA	NA	CASSLVAYEQYF	TGTGCCAGCAGCTTAGTAGCCTACGAGCAGTACTTC
TRBJ1-5	TRBV19	TRBD1	few	CASREQGRDQPQHF	TGTGCCAGTAGGGAACAGGGGCGAGATCAGCCCCAGCATTTT
TRBJ2-1	TRBV14	NA	large	CASSQVKGINEQFF	TGTGCCAGCAGCCAAGTGAAGGGTATCAATGAGCAGTTCTTC
TRBJ2-7	TRBV28	NA	few	CASSRNYEQYF	TGTGCCAGCAGTCGTAATTACGAGCAGTACTTC
TRBJ2-7	TRBV5-8	NA	NA	CASNRRNYEQYF	TGTGCCAGCAATCGTCGGAACTACGAGCAGTACTTC
TRBJ2-5	TRBV7-2	NA	NA	CASSLEKSLWETQYF	TGTGCCAGCAGCTTAGAAAAGTCCCTCTGGGAGACCCAGTACTTC
TRBJ2-7	TRBV4-3	TRBD2	few	CASSLLAGADEQYF	TGCGCCAGCAGCCTTTTAGCGGGGGCGGACGAGCAGTACTTC
TRBJ2-7	TRBV6-6	NA	NA	CASSSALVSEQYF	TGTGCCAGCAGTTCTGCCCTGGTATCCGAGCAGTACTTC
TRBJ2-1	TRBV4-3	NA	NA	CASSQDRGFVNEQFF	TGCGCCAGCAGCCAAGACAGGGGATTCGTCAATGAGCAGTTCTTC
TRBJ2-7	TRBV5-4	TRBD1	few	CASSLAGGQGLHEQYF	TGTGCCAGCAGCTTGGCGGGGGGACAGGGTCTGCACGAGCAGTACTTC
TRBJ2-4	TRBV29-1	NA	NA	CSVEILRDIQYF	TGCAGCGTTGAAATCTTGAGGGACATTCAGTACTTC
TRBJ2-1	TRBV13	NA	many	CASSSGGGHNEQFF	TGTGCCAGCAGCTCCGGGGGCGGGCACAATGAGCAGTTCTTC
TRBJ1-4	TRBV4-3	NA	NA	CASSQVHPTNEKLFF	TGCGCCAGCAGCCAGGTTCACCCAACTAATGAAAAACTGTTTTTT
TRBJ1-1	TRBV25-1	NA	few	CASRADIGDTEAFF	TGTGCCAGCAGGGCGGACATCGGGGACACTGAAGCTTTCTTT
TRBJ2-6	TRBV4-3	NA	NA	CASSQETGNSGANVLTF	TGCGCCAGCAGCCAAGAAACAGGGAACTCTGGGGCCAACGTCCTGACTTTC
TRBJ1-4	TRBV5-4	NA	NA	CASSKGLTNEKLFF	TGTGCCAGCAGCAAGGGACTAACTAATGAAAAACTGTTTTTT
TRBJ2-2	TRBV7-2	NA	NA	CASSRQLTPGQSYTGELFF	TGTGCCAGCAGTCGCCAACTGACCCCGGGACAATCCTACACCGGGGAGCTGTTTTTT
TRBJ1-3	TRBV6-5	NA	NA	CASSYSAAGNTIYF	TGTGCCAGCAGTTATTCGGCAGCCGGAAACACCATATATTTT
TRBJ2-7	TRBV29-1	TRBD1	NA	CSVRDRAEQYF	TGCAGCGTTAGGGACAGGGCCGAGCAGTACTTC
TRBJ2-2	TRBV9	TRBD1	NA	CASRQGAQVETGELFF	TGTGCCAGCAGGCAGGGGGCGCAAGTGGAAACCGGGGAGCTGTTTTTT
TRBJ1-6	TRBV4-3	NA	NA	CASSQDRGPLVALHF	TGCGCCAGCAGCCAAGATCGAGGACCCTTGGTGGCCCTCCACTTT
TRBJ2-3	TRBV2	NA	few	CATSTSTDTQYF	TGTGCCACCTCAACGAGCACAGATACGCAGTATTTT
TRBJ2-1	TRBV23-1	NA	many	CASRVRRGAPYNEQFF	TGCGCCAGCAGAGTTCGTCGGGGGGCCCCGTACAATGAGCAGTTCTTC
TRBJ1-6	TRBV7-9	TRBD1	many	CASIGTGDSPLHF	TGTGCCAGCATCGGGACAGGAGATTCACCCCTCCACTTT
TRBJ2-1	TRBV6-5	NA	NA	CASSNINEQFF	TGTGCCAGCAGCAACATCAATGAGCAGTTCTTC
TRBJ2-7	TRBV28	NA	few	CASSSAAGEVKQYF	TGTGCCAGCAGTTCCGCGGCAGGGGAGGTCAAGCAGTACTTC
TRBJ1-5	TRBV30	NA	few	CAWSVRGSNQPQHF	TGTGCCTGGAGTGTTAGGGGGAGCAATCAGCCCCAGCATTTT
TRBJ1-4	TRBV28	NA	few	CASSSSTGYEKLFF	TGTGCCAGCAGTTCGTCGACCGGGTATGAAAAACTGTTTTTT
TRBJ2-3	TRBV18	NA	NA	CASSLQGRTDTQYF	TGTGCCAGCTCACTTCAGGGACGCACAGATACGCAGTATTTT
TRBJ1-1	TRBV14	NA	once	CASSQDRRFGPSTEAFF	TGTGCCAGCAGCCAAGATAGGAGATTTGGGCCGAGCACTGAAGCTTTCTTT
TRBJ2-1	TRBV7-9	NA	NA	CASSFTGNEQFF	TGTGCCAGCAGCTTTACAGGGAATGAGCAGTTCTTC